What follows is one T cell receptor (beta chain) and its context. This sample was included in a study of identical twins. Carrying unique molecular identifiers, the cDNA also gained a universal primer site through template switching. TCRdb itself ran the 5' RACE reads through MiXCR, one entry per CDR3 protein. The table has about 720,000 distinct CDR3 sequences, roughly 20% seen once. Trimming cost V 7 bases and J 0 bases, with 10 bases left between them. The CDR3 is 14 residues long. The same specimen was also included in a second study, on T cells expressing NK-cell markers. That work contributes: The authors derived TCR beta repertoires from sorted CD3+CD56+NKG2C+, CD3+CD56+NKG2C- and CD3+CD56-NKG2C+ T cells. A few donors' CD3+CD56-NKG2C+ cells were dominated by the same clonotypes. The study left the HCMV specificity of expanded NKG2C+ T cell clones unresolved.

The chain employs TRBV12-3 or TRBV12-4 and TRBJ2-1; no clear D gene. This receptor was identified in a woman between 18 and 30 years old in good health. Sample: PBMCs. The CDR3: CASKATLSYNEQFF. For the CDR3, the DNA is TGTGCCAGCAAAGCTACCCTCTCCTACAATGAGCAGTTCTTC.